The clone carrying this TCR beta chain turned up a few times. Replicate PCRs were loaded with approximately 300 ng DNA from unsorted PBMC, about 30,000 T cell genomes. Clones were read by immunoSEQ multiplex PCR, and TCRdb kept only the in-frame ones, dropping some. The repertoire has about 460,000 clones, 77% of them found once; the top ten carry 12%. The source of the sample is a study of shared clonotypes between healthy human individuals. Unsorted samples relied on about 90 million PBMCs, which served as the source of genomic DNA. The length of the CDR3 is 15 residues. Germline values: CDR1 SQVTM, CDR2 ANQGSEA. V lost 8 bases, J lost 8 bases, and 12 bases stayed unmatched.

Sequenced input: PBMCs. This receptor was taken from a woman aged 40 to 50 in good health. Some clones in this sample may be carry-over from other donors' samples. The chain employs TRBV29-1 and TRBJ2-1, with 13 bases identical to TRBD2. The CDR3 loop reads CSSEQTSGRIDEQFF. The CDR3 DNA reads TGCAGCTCCGAACAGACTAGCGGGAGGATAGATGAGCAGTTCTTC.